The present entry profiles one TCR beta chain with its context. Clones were sequenced by immunoSEQ multiplex PCR, and TCRdb holds only the in-frame ones, with some missing. This table holds under 300,000 clones, 88% found once. This sample is drawn from a study of blood T cell repertoires in COVID-19. V shed 5 bases, J shed 6 bases, and the junction held 8 bases outside the gene matches. CDR3 size: 14 residues. CDR1 is SGHNT and CDR2 is YENEEA in the germline V gene. Sequencing used peripheral blood. The genes are TRBV11-3 and TRBJ2-7, with TRBD1 matching 9 bases. The TCR comes from a woman in her thirties with acute or convalescent COVID-19. The CDR3 DNA sequence: TGTGCCAGCAGCATCGGACAGGGGAGTAGCGAGCAGTACTTC. Its protein is CASSIGQGSSEQYF.